This record covers a single TCR beta chain. The antigen remains unidentified. V was clipped by 0 bases and J by 2 bases, with 10 bases between them. In germline, CDR1 is SGHRS, CDR2 YFSETQ. CDR3 length: 15 residues. A J-beta primer mix and a sample-barcoded 5' primer were used in a second PCR of about 7 to 12 cycles. A template-switch adaptor with 12 random nucleotides tagged each cDNA molecule. One entry per CDR3 protein, called by TCRdb with MiXCR from the 5' RACE reads. The sample holds around 800,000 distinct CDR3 sequences; roughly 50% are singletons and the top ten take around 40%. This entry is derived from a study of blood T cells in healthy people across ages. Whole-study findings and limits: Observed TCR beta diversity per million T cells went down as age went up. This fall followed a roughly linear course with age.

The chain combines TRBV5-1 with TRBJ2-3; perhaps D is TRBD1 or TRBD2 (5 bases each). Material: blood. This clonotype originated in a man aged 80 or over in good health. CDR3 coding DNA: TGCGCCAGCAGCTTGGACGGGACCGACACAGATACGCAGTATTTT. It translates to CASSLDGTDTDTQYF.